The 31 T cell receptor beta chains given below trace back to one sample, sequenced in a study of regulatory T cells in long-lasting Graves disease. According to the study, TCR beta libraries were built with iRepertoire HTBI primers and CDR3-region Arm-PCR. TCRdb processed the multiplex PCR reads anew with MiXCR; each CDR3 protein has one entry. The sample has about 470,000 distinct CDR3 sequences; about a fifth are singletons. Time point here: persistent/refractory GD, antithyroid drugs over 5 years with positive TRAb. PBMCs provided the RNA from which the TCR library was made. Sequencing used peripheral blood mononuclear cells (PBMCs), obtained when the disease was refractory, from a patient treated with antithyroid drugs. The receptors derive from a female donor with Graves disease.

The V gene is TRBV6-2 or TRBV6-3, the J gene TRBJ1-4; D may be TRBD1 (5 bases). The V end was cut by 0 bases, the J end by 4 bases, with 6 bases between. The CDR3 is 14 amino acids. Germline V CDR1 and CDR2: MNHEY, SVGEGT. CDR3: CASSYSGDNEKLFF. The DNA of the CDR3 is TGTGCCAGCAGTTACTCGGGGGATAATGAAAAACTGTTTTTT.

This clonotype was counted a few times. CDR3 protein: CASTGLAGSYEQYF. CDR3 in DNA: TGTGCCAGCACCGGACTAGCGGGTTCCTACGAGCAGTACTTC. J is TRBJ2-7 and V is TRBV5-6; 11 positions match TRBD2. This CDR3 has 14 residues. The germline V gene encodes CDR1 SGHDT and CDR2 YYEEEE. Unmatched junction bases numbered 3, after V lost 6 bases and J lost 1 base.

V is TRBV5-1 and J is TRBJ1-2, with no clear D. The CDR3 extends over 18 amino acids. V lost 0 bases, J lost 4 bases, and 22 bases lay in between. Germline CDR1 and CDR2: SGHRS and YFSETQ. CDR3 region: CASSLVGSLLSDFYGYTF. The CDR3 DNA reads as TGCGCCAGCAGCTTGGTCGGCAGCTTACTATCCGACTTCTATGGCTACACCTTC. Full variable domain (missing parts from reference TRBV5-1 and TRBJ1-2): KAGVTQTPRYLIKTRGQQVTLSCSPISGHRSVSWYQQTPGQGLQFLFEYFSETQRNKGNFPGRFSGRQFSNSRSEMNVSTLELGDSALYLCASSLVGSLLSDFYGYTFGSGTRLTVV.

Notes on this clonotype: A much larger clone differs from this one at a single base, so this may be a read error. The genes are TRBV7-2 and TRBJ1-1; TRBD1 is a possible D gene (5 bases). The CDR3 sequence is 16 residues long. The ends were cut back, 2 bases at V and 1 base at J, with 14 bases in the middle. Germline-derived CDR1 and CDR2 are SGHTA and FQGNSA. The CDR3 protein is CASSLFPSGTNTEAFF. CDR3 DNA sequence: TGTGCCAGCAGCTTATTTCCTTCAGGGACGAACACTGAAGCTTTCTTT.

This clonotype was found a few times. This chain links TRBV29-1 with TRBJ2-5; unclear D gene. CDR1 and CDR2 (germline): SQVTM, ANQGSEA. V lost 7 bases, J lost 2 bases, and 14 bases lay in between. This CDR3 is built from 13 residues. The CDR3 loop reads CSARRATQETQYF. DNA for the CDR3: TGCAGCGCCCGTAGGGCCACACAAGAGACCCAGTACTTC. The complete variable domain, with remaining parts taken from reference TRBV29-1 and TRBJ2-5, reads SAVISQKPSRDICQRGTSLTIQCQVDSQVTMMFWYRQQPGQSLTLIATANQGSEATYESGFVIDKFPISRPNLTFSTLTVSNMSPEDSSIYLCSARRATQETQYFGPGTRLLVL.

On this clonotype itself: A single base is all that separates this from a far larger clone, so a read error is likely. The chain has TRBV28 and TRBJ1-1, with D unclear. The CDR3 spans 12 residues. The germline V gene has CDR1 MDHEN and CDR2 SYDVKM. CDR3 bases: TGTGCCAGCAGCGAAAATTTCATTGAAGCTTCCTTT. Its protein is CASSENFIEASF.

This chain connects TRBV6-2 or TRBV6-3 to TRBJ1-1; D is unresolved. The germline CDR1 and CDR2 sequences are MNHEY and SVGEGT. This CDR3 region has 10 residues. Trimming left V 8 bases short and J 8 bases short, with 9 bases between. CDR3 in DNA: TGTGCCAGCCGACGCGCAGAAGCTTTCTTT. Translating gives CASRRAEAFF.

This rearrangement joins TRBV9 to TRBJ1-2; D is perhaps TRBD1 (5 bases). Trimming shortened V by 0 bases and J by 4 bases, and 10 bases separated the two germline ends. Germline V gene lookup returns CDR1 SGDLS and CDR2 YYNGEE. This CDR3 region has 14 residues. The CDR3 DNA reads TGTGCCAGCAGCGTAGGGGGGGACCTCTATGGCTACACCTTC. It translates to CASSVGGDLYGYTF.

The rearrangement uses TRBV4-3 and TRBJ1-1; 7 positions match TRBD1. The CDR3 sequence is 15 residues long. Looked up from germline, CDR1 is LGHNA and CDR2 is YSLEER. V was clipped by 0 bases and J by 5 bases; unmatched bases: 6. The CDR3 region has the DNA TGCGCCAGCAGCCAAGAGGAGCAGGGGGGGACTGAAGCTTTCTTT. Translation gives CASSQEEQGGTEAFF.

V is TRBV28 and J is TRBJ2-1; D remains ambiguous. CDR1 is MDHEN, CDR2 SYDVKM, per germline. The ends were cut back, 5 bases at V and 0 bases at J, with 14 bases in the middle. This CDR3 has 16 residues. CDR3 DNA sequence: TGTGCCAGCAGTCCGCGTCGAGCCTTCTCCTACAATGAGCAGTTCTTC. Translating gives CASSPRRAFSYNEQFF.

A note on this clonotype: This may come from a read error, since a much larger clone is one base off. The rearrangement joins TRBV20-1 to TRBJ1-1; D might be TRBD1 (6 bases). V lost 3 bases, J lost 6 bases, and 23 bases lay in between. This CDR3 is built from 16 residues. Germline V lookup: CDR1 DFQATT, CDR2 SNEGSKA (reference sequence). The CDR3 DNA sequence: TGCAGTGCTAGGGCTGAATACAGGGTAGAGTCACCTGAAGCTTTCTTT. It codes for CSARAEYRVESPEAFF.

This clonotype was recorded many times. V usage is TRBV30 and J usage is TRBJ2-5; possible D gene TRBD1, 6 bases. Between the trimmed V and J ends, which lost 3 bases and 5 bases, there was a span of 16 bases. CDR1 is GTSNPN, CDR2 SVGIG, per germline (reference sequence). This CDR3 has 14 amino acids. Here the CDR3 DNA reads TGTGCCTGGAGCCCCGGGGCTGGGGGCGAGACCCAGTACTTC. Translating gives CAWSPGAGGETQYF.

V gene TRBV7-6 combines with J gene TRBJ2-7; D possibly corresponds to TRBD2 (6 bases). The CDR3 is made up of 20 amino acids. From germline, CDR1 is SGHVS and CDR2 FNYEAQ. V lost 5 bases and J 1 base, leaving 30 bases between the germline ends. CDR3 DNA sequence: TGTGCCAGCAGCCCCACCCGCGGAGAGCGGGTAAGTGGGGGATCCTACGAGCAGTACTTC. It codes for CASSPTRGERVSGGSYEQYF.

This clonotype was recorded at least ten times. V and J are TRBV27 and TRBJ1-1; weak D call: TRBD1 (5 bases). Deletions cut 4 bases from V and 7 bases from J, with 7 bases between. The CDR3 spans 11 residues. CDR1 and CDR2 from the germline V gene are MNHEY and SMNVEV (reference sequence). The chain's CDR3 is CASSWGGEAFF. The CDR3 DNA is TGTGCCAGCAGTTGGGGCGGTGAAGCTTTCTTT.

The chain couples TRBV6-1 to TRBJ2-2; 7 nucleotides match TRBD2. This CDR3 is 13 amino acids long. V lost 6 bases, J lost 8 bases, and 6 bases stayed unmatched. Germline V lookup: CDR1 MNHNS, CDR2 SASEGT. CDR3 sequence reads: CASRWISGGELFF. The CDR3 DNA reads TGTGCCAGCAGATGGATTAGCGGGGGGGAGCTGTTTTTT.

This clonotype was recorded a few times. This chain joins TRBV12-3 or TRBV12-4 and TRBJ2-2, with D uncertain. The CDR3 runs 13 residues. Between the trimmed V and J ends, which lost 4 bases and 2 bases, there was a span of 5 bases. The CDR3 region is CASSWFNTGELFF. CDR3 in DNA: TGTGCCAGCAGTTGGTTCAACACCGGGGAGCTGTTTTTT.

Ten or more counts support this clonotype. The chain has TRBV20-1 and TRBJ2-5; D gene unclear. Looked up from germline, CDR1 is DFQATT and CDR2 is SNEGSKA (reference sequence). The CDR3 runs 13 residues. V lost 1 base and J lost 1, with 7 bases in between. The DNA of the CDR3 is TGCAGTGCTAGAGGGGCCCTCCAAGAGACCCAGTACTTC. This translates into CSARGALQETQYF.

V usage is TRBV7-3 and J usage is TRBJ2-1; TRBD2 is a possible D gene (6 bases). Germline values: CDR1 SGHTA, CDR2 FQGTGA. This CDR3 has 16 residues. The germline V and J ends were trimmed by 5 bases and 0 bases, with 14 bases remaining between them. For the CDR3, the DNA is TGTGCCAGCAGCCTCGCCGGGGGAGCCTCCTACAATGAGCAGTTCTTC. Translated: CASSLAGGASYNEQFF.

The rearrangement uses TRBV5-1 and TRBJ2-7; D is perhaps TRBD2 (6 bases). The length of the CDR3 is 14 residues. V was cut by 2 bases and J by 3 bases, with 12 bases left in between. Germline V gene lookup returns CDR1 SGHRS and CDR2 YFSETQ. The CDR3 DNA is TGCGCCAGCAGCTTAGGTTTTAGCGGCTACGAGCAGTACTTC. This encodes CASSLGFSGYEQYF.

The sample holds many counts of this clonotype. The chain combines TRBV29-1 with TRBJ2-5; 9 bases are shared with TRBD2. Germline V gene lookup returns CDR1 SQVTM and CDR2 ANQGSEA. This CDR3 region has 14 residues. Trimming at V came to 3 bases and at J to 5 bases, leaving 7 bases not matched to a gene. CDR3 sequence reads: CSVDRTSDGETQYF. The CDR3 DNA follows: TGCAGCGTTGATAGGACTAGCGATGGCGAGACCCAGTACTTC.

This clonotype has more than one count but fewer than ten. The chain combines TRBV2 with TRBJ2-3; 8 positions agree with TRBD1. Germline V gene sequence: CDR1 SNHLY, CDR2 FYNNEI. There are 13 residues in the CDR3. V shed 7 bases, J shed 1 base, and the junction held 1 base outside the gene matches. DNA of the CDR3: TGTGCCAGCACGGGACAGGGCACAGATACGCAGTATTTT. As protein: CASTGQGTDTQYF.

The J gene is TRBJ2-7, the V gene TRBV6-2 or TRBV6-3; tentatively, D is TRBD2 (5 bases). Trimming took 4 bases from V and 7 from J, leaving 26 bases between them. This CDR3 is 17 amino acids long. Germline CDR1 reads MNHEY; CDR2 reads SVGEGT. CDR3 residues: CASSSPMIRDVAREQYF. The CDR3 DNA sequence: TGTGCCAGCAGTTCCCCCATGATACGGGATGTAGCGAGGGAGCAGTACTTC.

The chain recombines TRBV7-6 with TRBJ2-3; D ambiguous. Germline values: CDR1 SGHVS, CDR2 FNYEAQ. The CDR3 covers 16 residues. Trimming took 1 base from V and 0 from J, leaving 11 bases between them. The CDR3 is CASSLDRRGSTDTQYF. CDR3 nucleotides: TGTGCCAGCAGCTTAGATAGGAGAGGAAGCACAGATACGCAGTATTTT.

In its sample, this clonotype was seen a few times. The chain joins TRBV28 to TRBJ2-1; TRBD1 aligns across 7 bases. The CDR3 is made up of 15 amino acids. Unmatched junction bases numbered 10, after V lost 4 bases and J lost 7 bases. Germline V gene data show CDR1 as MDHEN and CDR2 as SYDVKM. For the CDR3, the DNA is TGTGCCAGCAGTTACCACCGACAGGGTGGAAATGAGCAGTTCTTC. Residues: CASSYHRQGGNEQFF.

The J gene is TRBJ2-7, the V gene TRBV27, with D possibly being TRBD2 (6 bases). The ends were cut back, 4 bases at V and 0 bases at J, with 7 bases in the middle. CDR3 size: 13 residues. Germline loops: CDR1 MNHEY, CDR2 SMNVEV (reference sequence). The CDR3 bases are TGTGCCAGCAGTTGGAGGGACTCCTACGAGCAGTACTTC. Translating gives CASSWRDSYEQYF.

The CDR3 sequence is CASSRTGPYEQYF. The DNA of the CDR3 is TGCGCCAGCAGCCGGACAGGGCCCTACGAGCAGTACTTC. The rearrangement joins TRBV4-1 to TRBJ2-7; 8 nucleotides agree with TRBD1. J was trimmed by 2 bases and V by 4 bases; bases with no gene match: 1. This CDR3 has 13 residues. Germline CDR1 MGHRA, CDR2 YSYEKL.

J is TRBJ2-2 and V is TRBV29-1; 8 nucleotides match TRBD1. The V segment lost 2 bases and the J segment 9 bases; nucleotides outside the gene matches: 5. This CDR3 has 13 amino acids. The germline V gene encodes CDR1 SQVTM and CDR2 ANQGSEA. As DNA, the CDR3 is TGCAGCGTTGAAAGGGGGGACAGGAGGGAGCTGTTTTTT. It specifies CSVERGDRRELFF.

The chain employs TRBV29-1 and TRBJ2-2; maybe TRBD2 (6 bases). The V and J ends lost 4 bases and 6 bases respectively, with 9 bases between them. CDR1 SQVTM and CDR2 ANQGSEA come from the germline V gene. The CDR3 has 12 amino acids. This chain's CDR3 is CSVAAGSGELFF. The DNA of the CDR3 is TGCAGCGTTGCTGCGGGGTCCGGGGAGCTGTTTTTT.

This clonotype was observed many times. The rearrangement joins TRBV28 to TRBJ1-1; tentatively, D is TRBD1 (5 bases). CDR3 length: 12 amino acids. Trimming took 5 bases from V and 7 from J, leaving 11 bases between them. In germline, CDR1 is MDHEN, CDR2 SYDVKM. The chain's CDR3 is CASSRGGVEAFF. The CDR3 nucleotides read TGTGCCAGCAGTCGGGGGGGGGTTGAAGCTTTCTTT.

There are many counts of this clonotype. The CDR3 region has the DNA TGTGCCAGCAGCTTAGCGCCTAGTTCCTACGAGCAGTACTTC. This sequence encodes CASSLAPSSYEQYF. V and J are TRBV27 and TRBJ2-7, with a weak D call TRBD2 (5 bases). The CDR3 consists of 14 residues. V dropped 6 bases and J dropped 1 base, with 13 bases sitting between them. Germline-derived CDR1 and CDR2 are MNHEY and SMNVEV (reference sequence).

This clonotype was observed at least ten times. Written as DNA, the CDR3 is TGTGCCAGCAGTAAGACAGGGCACACCTATAATTCACCCCTCCACTTT. Its translation is CASSKTGHTYNSPLHF. The chain links TRBV28 to TRBJ1-6; 7 positions match TRBD1. Looked up from germline, CDR1 is MDHEN and CDR2 is SYDVKM. Unmatched junction bases numbered 6, after V lost 5 bases and J lost 2 bases. CDR3 length: 16 residues. Complete variable domain (other parts from reference TRBV28 and TRBJ1-6): DVKVTQSSRYLVKRTGEKVFLECVQDMDHENMFWYRQDPGLGLRLIYFSYDVKMKEKGDIPEGYSVSREKKERFSLILESASTNQTSMYLCASSKTGHTYNSPLHFGNGTRLTVT.